Listed here are 29 T cell receptor beta chains from one sample, sequenced in a study of identical twins. TCRdb itself ran the 5' RACE reads through MiXCR, one entry per CDR3 protein. The sample lists around 960,000 distinct CDR3 sequences, 9% to 15% occurring once. The same specimen was also included in a second study, on yellow fever vaccine responses in identical twins.

Sequencing used PBMCs. These receptors all come from a woman in her late teens or twenties in good health.

This clonotype was counted between two and nine times. The J gene is TRBJ1-1, the V gene TRBV6-5, with D possibly matching TRBD1 (6 bases). From germline, CDR1 is MNHEY and CDR2 SVGAGI. V was cut by 2 bases and J by 5 bases, with 12 bases left in between. This CDR3 has 14 residues. CDR3 protein: CASSYDRRGTEAFF. The CDR3 DNA reads as TGTGCCAGCAGTTACGACAGGAGGGGGACTGAAGCTTTCTTT.

This clonotype was seen at least ten times. V is TRBV28 and J is TRBJ1-2; TRBD1 is a possible D gene (6 bases). V was clipped by 8 bases and J by 0 bases, with 10 bases between them. Germline V lookup: CDR1 MDHEN, CDR2 SYDVKM. This CDR3 has 13 amino acids. CDR3 sequence: CASQGSANYGYTF. For the CDR3, the DNA is TGTGCCAGCCAGGGGTCGGCTAACTATGGCTACACCTTC.

V is TRBV6-1 and J is TRBJ2-2; tentatively, D is TRBD2 (6 bases). This CDR3 has 13 amino acids. CDR1 is MNHNS, CDR2 SASEGT, per germline. The ends were cut back, 6 bases at V and 6 bases at J, with 11 bases in the middle. The CDR3 protein is CASSPGVSGELFF. CDR3 in DNA: TGTGCCAGCAGCCCGGGGGTATCCGGGGAGCTGTTTTTT.

This rearrangement joins TRBV7-8 to TRBJ2-3; the match to TRBD2 covers 10 bases. V lost 4 bases and J lost 5; bases outside the gene matches: 12. Germline V gene data show CDR1 as SGHVS and CDR2 as FQNEAQ. The CDR3 has 17 residues. CDR3 sequence: CASSSSSGSFGIDTQYF. Here the CDR3 DNA reads TGTGCCAGCAGCTCATCTAGCGGGAGCTTCGGGATAGATACGCAGTATTTT.

The table lists this clonotype with a few counts. A junction end diverges from the germline sequence, so it may reflect a read error. The V gene is TRBV12-3 or TRBV12-4, the J gene TRBJ2-1; TRBD1 matches at 7 bases. This CDR3 is built from 14 residues. The CDR3 sequence is CASSLAQGRLVASF. The CDR3 DNA is TGTGCCAGCAGTTTAGCACAGGGGCGTCTGGTGGCGTCCTTC.

The sample holds a few counts of this clonotype. The chain employs TRBV5-1 and TRBJ2-7; 9 positions match TRBD1. The CDR3 is 14 amino acids. V was clipped by 6 bases and J by 3 bases; unmatched bases: 7. CDR1 and CDR2 (germline): SGHRS, YFSETQ. This CDR3 is CASTNKTGGYEQYF. The CDR3, as DNA: TGCGCCAGCACCAACAAGACAGGGGGCTACGAGCAGTACTTC.

This clonotype was counted a few times. The rearrangement links TRBV7-8 to TRBJ2-5; the D is unclear. V lost 2 bases and J lost 2, with 12 bases in between. Germline V gene lookup returns CDR1 SGHVS and CDR2 FQNEAQ. The CDR3 is 15 amino acids. The CDR3 DNA reads as TGTGCCAGCAGCTTACGGTGGTCCAAACAAGAGACCCAGTACTTC. Protein product: CASSLRWSKQETQYF.

This clonotype was counted only a few times. The rearrangement uses TRBV5-1 and TRBJ2-1, with TRBD2 as a possible D gene (5 bases). The CDR3 is 13 amino acids. Trimming removed 0 bases from V and 9 bases from J, with 10 bases in between. Germline values: CDR1 SGHRS, CDR2 YFSETQ. Written as DNA, the CDR3 is TGCGCCAGCAGCTTGGCCCTTGCGGGTGAGCAGTTCTTC. Amino acid sequence: CASSLALAGEQFF.

This clonotype was observed a few times. The V and J genes are TRBV6-5 and TRBJ1-4, with D hard to call. V shed 1 base and J shed 4 bases, with 10 bases lying between them. Germline CDR1 reads MNHEY; CDR2 reads SVGAGI. This CDR3 has 15 residues. CDR3 protein: CASSYFPDGNEKLFF. CDR3 coding DNA: TGTGCCAGCAGTTACTTTCCCGACGGTAATGAAAAACTGTTTTTT.

With respect to this clonotype: This may be a read error, as it is one base from a much larger clone. The chain couples TRBV6-1 to TRBJ1-5, with D possibly TRBD1 on 5 matching bases. The CDR3 is 14 residues long. Germline values: CDR1 MNHNS, CDR2 SASEGT. The CDR3 loop is CTSSEQGPHQPQHF. For the CDR3, the DNA is TGTACCAGCAGTGAGCAGGGTCCCCATCAGCCCCAGCATTTT.

The J gene is TRBJ2-6, the V gene TRBV29-1; perhaps TRBD1 as D (6 bases). Germline CDR1 is SQVTM and CDR2 is ANQGSEA. CDR3 length: 13 residues. Trimming took off 7 bases at V and 2 bases at J, with 9 bases between the two ends. The CDR3 nucleotides read TGCAGCGCTGAGGGGGCTGGGGCCAACGTCCTGACTTTC. It encodes CSAEGAGANVLTF.

The gene calls are TRBV7-9 and TRBJ1-2, with D maybe TRBD1 (5 bases). V was trimmed by 4 bases and J by 0 bases, leaving 9 bases between them. Per the germline V gene, CDR1 is SEHNR and CDR2 is FQNEAQ (reference sequence). CDR3 size: 14 residues. Here the CDR3 reads CASSSAGPNYGYTF. The CDR3 DNA is TGTGCCAGCAGCTCGGCGGGGCCTAACTATGGCTACACCTTC.

The chain uses TRBV4-1 and TRBJ2-2; D is possibly TRBD2 (7 bases). The CDR3 loop spans 17 amino acids. Germline V gene sequence: CDR1 MGHRA, CDR2 YSYEKL. Trimming removed 4 bases at V and 3 bases at J, with 18 bases between. The CDR3 region has the DNA TGCGCCAGCAGCCCCCAGAGGGCGGGGGCGGACACCGGGGAGCTGTTTTTT. Translation gives CASSPQRAGADTGELFF.

This clonotype was counted ten times or more. The gene calls are TRBV12-3 or TRBV12-4 and TRBJ1-2; 7 bases are shared with TRBD1. The CDR3 runs 16 residues. V dropped 2 bases and J dropped 4; count of bases not matched to a gene: 10. CDR3 sequence reads: CASSLLEITGAYGYTF. CDR3 nucleotides: TGTGCCAGCAGTTTACTCGAGATTACAGGGGCCTATGGCTACACCTTC.

The chain combines TRBV21-1 with TRBJ2-7; the table's TRBD2 call for D was not verified on the DNA. TRBV21-1 corresponds to a pseudogene. The length of the CDR3 is 15 residues. The chain's CDR3 is CASSKDAGTLDEQYF. As DNA, the CDR3 is TGTGCCAGCAGCAAAGATGCGGGAACCCTGGACGAGCAGTACTTC.

The V call is TRBV14, the J call TRBJ2-1; the match to TRBD2 covers 11 bases. The germline V gene has CDR1 SGHDN and CDR2 FVKESK. The CDR3 length is 18 residues. Trimming cost V 2 bases and J 5 bases; bases outside gene matches: 11. The CDR3: CASSQFTSGRSVNNEQFF. CDR3 sequence (DNA): TGTGCCAGCAGCCAATTCACTAGCGGGAGATCAGTAAACAATGAGCAGTTCTTC.

This clonotype appeared many times. The V gene is TRBV28, the J gene TRBJ2-7; maybe TRBD2 (5 bases). CDR1 MDHEN and CDR2 SYDVKM come from the germline V gene. The V end lost 5 bases, the J end lost 2 bases, and 13 bases lay between the germline ends. CDR3 length equals 14 residues. DNA of the CDR3: TGTGCCAGCAGTCCACCCGGGGTCACCTACGAGCAGTACTTC. It specifies CASSPPGVTYEQYF.

The rearrangement uses TRBV4-2 and TRBJ2-3; perhaps TRBD2 as D (7 bases). V shed 1 base and J shed 3 bases, with 14 bases lying between them. This CDR3 has 16 amino acids. CDR1 and CDR2 (germline): LGHNA, YNFKEQ. The CDR3 protein is CASSQGEGGPTDTQYF. The CDR3 bases are TGTGCCAGCAGCCAAGGAGAGGGGGGGCCGACAGATACGCAGTATTTT.

This clonotype was observed a few times. The chain employs TRBV12-3 or TRBV12-4 and TRBJ2-1; 11 bases are a match to TRBD2. V lost 3 bases to trimming and J lost 6 bases; unmatched junction nucleotides: 7. The CDR3 contains 16 residues. The CDR3: CASSFVSGGAGNEQFF. CDR3 nucleotides: TGTGCCAGCAGTTTTGTTAGCGGGGGGGCCGGCAATGAGCAGTTCTTC.

This rearrangement joins TRBV20-1 to TRBJ1-4, with D possibly being TRBD1 (5 bases). The CDR3 is made up of 14 amino acids. Germline values: CDR1 DFQATT, CDR2 SNEGSKA (reference sequence). Trimming pared 0 bases from V and 4 bases from J, leaving 9 bases between. CDR3 amino acids: CSARDPGGNEKLFF. CDR3 nucleotide sequence: TGCAGTGCTAGAGATCCCGGGGGTAATGAAAAACTGTTTTTT.

This chain links TRBV4-1 with TRBJ2-2; D ambiguous. Germline V gives CDR1 MGHRA, CDR2 YSYEKL. Trimming stripped 6 bases from V and 0 bases from J, with 14 bases between. The CDR3 sequence is 16 residues long. As DNA, the CDR3 is TGCGCCAGCAGAGAATACAGTGGTACGAACACCGGGGAGCTGTTTTTT. Translated: CASREYSGTNTGELFF.

As to this clonotype: Germline is not matched at one junction end, which may reflect a read error. The CDR3 nucleotides read TGCAGTGCCCCAGGGGAGGGGTACTTC. This encodes CSAPGEGYF. J is TRBJ1-2 and V is TRBV20-1, with TRBD1 as a possible D gene (6 bases). Germline V gene sequence: CDR1 DFQATT, CDR2 SNEGSKA (reference sequence). The CDR3 sequence is 9 residues long.

This sequence joins TRBV7-6 and TRBJ1-5, with 9 bases matching TRBD1. With V trimmed by 5 bases and J by 9 bases, 8 bases remained unmatched. CDR3 length: 14 amino acids. Per the germline V gene, CDR1 is SGHVS and CDR2 is FNYEAQ. The CDR3 here is CASSQQGASGPQHF. The CDR3 region has the DNA TGTGCCAGCAGCCAACAGGGGGCGAGCGGGCCCCAGCATTTT. The full variable domain, rest sourced from reference TRBV7-6 and TRBJ1-5, is GAGVSQSPRYKVTKRGQDVALRCDPISGHVSLYWYRQALGQGPEFLTYFNYEAQQDKSGLPNDRFSAERPEGSISTLTIQRTEQRDSAMYRCASSQQGASGPQHFGDGTRLSIL.

The sample holds a few counts of this clonotype. The J gene is TRBJ1-2, the V gene TRBV12-3 or TRBV12-4, with D hard to call. Trimming stripped 6 bases from V and 9 bases from J, with 11 bases between. There are 11 residues in the CDR3. The CDR3 spells CASSDLVSYTF. The CDR3 coding sequence is TGTGCCAGCAGCGACTTGGTGAGCTACACCTTC.

V usage is TRBV11-2 and J usage is TRBJ2-2; tentative D call: TRBD1 (5 bases). The CDR3 has 16 residues. Per the germline V gene, CDR1 is SGHAT and CDR2 is FQNNGV. V was shortened by 8 bases and J by 5 bases, with 21 bases between the two germline ends. DNA for the CDR3: TGTGCCAGCCGCACCGGTGTTGGGCAGGGAACCGGGGAGCTGTTTTTT. This gives the protein CASRTGVGQGTGELFF.

The chain is built from TRBV20-1 and TRBJ2-3; 12 nucleotides agree with TRBD2. This CDR3 is 17 amino acids long. V lost 6 bases, J lost 4 bases, and 14 bases stayed unmatched. The germline V gene encodes CDR1 DFQATT and CDR2 SNEGSKA (reference sequence). CDR3 residues: CSARGGLAGSGPDTQYF. DNA of the CDR3: TGCAGTGCGCGGGGAGGACTAGCGGGAAGTGGCCCAGATACGCAGTATTTT.

This clonotype was counted ten times or more. The J gene is TRBJ2-1, the V gene TRBV5-1, with 10 positions matching TRBD1. The CDR3 length is 16 residues. Trimming took 1 base from V and 4 from J; bases not matched to a gene: 5. Germline CDR1 reads SGHRS; CDR2 reads YFSETQ. In nucleotides, the CDR3 is TGCGCCAGCAGCTTGTCCGGGACAGGGGTGTACAATGAGCAGTTCTTC. Translating gives CASSLSGTGVYNEQFF.

The chain couples TRBV3-1 to TRBJ2-3; no clear D gene. The CDR3 runs to 17 residues. From germline, CDR1 is LGHDT and CDR2 YNNKEL (reference sequence). Trimming shortened V by 11 bases and J by 1 base, and 25 bases separated the two germline ends. CDR3 loop: CASTKESWGRGTDTQYF. In DNA, the CDR3 is TGTGCCTCCACCAAAGAATCCTGGGGTCGAGGCACAGATACGCAGTATTTT.

The table lists this clonotype with many counts. The chain recombines TRBV6-1 with TRBJ1-2; D not certain. Germline assignment: CDR1 MNHNS and CDR2 SASEGT. This CDR3 spans 13 amino acids. Trimming removed 2 bases at V and 7 bases at J, with 11 bases between. CDR3 sequence reads: CASSETRASGYTF. As DNA, the CDR3 is TGTGCCAGCAGTGAAACCAGAGCGAGTGGCTACACCTTC.